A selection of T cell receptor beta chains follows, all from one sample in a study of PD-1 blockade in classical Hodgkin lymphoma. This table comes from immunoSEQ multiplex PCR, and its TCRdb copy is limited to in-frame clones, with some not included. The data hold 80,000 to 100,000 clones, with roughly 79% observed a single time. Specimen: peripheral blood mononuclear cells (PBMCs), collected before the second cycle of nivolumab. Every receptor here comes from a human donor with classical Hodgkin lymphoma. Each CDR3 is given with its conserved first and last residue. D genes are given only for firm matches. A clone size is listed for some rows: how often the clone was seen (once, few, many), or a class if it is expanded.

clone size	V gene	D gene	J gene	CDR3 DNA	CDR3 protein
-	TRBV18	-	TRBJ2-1	TGTGCCAGCTCACCTGCTTCTAGGGGTTTGAGCGATGAGCAGTTCTTC	CASSPASRGLSDEQFF
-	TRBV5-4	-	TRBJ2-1	TGTGCCAGCAGCCGATCTAGCGTCTACAATGAGCAGTTCTTC	CASSRSSVYNEQFF
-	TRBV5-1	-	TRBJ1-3	TGCGCCAGCAGCTCGACAGGCACTGGAAACACCATATATTTT	CASSSTGTGNTIYF
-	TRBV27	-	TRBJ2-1	TGTGCCAGCAGGGAAGGGGTAATCGATGAGCAGTTCTTC	CASREGVIDEQFF
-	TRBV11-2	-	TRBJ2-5	TGTGCCAGCAGCTCGGCGGCCACACAAGAGACCCAGTACTTC	CASSSAATQETQYF
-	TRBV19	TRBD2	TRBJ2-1	TGTGCCAGTAGCGGGGGGTTGTACAATGAGCAGTTCTTC	CASSGGLYNEQFF
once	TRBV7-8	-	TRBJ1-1	TGTGCCAGCAGCTTACAGGGTTTTGAAGCTTTCTTT	CASSLQGFEAFF
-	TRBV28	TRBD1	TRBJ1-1	TGTGCCAGCAGTTGGACAGGGCGGGGGAACACTGAAGCTTTCTTT	CASSWTGRGNTEAFF
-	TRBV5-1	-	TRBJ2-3	TGCGCCAGCAGCTTGGTGGCAGATACGCAGTATTTT	CASSLVADTQYF
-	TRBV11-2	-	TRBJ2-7	TGTGCCAGCAGCTTAGGAGGTGTCACTGGCTTAATCTACGAGCAGTACTTC	CASSLGGVTGLIYEQYF
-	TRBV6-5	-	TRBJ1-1	TGTGCCAGCAGTTACTCGACAACGGGGTATGAAGCTTTCTTT	CASSYSTTGYEAFF
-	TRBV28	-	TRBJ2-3	TGTGCCAGCAGAGTACAGGGAAACACAGATACGCAGTATTTT	CASRVQGNTDTQYF
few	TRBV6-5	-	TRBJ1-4	TGTGCCAGCAGCTCCGTGGGCTCAACTAATGAAAAACTGTTTTTT	CASSSVGSTNEKLFF
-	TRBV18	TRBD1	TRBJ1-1	TGTGCCAGCTCTCAGGACAGGGGGGACACTGAAGCTTTCTTT	CASSQDRGDTEAFF
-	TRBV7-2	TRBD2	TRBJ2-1	TGTGCCAGCAGCTTAGCGGGACTAAGCTCCTACAATGAGCAGTTCTTC	CASSLAGLSSYNEQFF
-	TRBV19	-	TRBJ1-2	TGTGCCAGTAGTGGGAACTATGGCTACACCTTC	CASSGNYGYTF
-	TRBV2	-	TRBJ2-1	TGTGCCAGCAGTAGGGCGGGGAAGGTTTGGTTCTTC	CASSRAGKVWFF
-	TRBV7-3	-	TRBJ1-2	TGTGCCAGCAGCCCCACGGGAGGAAACTATGGCTACACCTTC	CASSPTGGNYGYTF
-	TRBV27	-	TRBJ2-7	TGTGCCAGCAGCCATGGTGGCCTCTCCTACGAGCAGTACTTC	CASSHGGLSYEQYF
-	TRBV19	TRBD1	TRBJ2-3	TGTGCCAGTAGTCCTCGACAGGGGGCGAGGAGCACAGATACGCAGTATTTT	CASSPRQGARSTDTQYF
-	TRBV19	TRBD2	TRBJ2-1	TGTGCCAGTAGTATAGATCTTTCCGTCAGCGGGGTGCAGTTCTTC	CASSIDLSVSGVQFF
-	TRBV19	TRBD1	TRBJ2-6	TGTGCCAGTAGCACGACAGGGGGGACTGGGGCCAACGTCCTGACTTTC	CASSTTGGTGANVLTF
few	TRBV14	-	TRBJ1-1	TGTGCCAGCAGCCAAGATAGTTGGTACACTGAAGCTTTCTTT	CASSQDSWYTEAFF
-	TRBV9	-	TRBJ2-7	TGTGCCAGCAGCGTAGGAGGGGGGTCGAAGCAGTACTTC	CASSVGGGSKQYF
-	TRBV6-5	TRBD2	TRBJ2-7	TGTGCCAGCAGTTACCTAGCGGGAGGATCCTACGAGCAGTACTTC	CASSYLAGGSYEQYF
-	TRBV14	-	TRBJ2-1	TGTGCCAGCAGCCAAGAAGTTAGCTCCTACAATGAGCAGTTCTTC	CASSQEVSSYNEQFF
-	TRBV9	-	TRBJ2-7	TGTGCCAGCAGCAGTAGCGGAGACTCCTACGAGCAGTACTTC	CASSSSGDSYEQYF
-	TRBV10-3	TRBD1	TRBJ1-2	TGTGCCATCAGACAGGGGGGAACTAACTATGGCTACACCTTC	CAIRQGGTNYGYTF
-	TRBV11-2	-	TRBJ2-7	TGTGCCAGCAGCCCCCTTTGGGGCCTGAGTTACGAGCAGTACTTC	CASSPLWGLSYEQYF
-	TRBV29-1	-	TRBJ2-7	TGCAGCGTCCGCCCAGCGGACAGTGCCTACGAGCAGTACTTC	CSVRPADSAYEQYF
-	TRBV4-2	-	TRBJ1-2	TGTGCCAGCAGCCAAGCGGATTATGGCTACACCTTC	CASSQADYGYTF
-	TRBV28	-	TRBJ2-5	TGTGCCAGCAGTTTTGGTGGCGGGGCGGGCGAGACCCAGTACTTC	CASSFGGGAGETQYF
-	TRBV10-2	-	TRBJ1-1	TGCGCCAGCAGTGTCAGAGGCGGGAACACTGAAGCTTTCTTT	CASSVRGGNTEAFF
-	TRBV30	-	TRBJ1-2	TGTGCCTCCCACCCGGGGGGGGAGGGCTACACCTTC	CASHPGGEGYTF
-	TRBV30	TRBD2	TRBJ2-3	TGTGCCTGGAGTCTAGCGGTTCCGCCAGATACGCAGTATTTT	CAWSLAVPPDTQYF
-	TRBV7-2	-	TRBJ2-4	TGTGCCAGCAGCTTAGTAGTCGGCCCCCGGGGCATTCAGTACTTC	CASSLVVGPRGIQYF
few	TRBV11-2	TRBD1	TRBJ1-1	TGTGCCAGCAGCCTACAGGGGGCGCGTACTGAAGCTTTCTTT	CASSLQGARTEAFF
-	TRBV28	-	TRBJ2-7	TGTGCCAGCAGTCCGACACGGGGCAGTCGGGAGCAGTACTTC	CASSPTRGSREQYF
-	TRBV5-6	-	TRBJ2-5	TGTGCCAGCAGCCTGGTAGAGCTAGGGTACCAAGAGACCCAGTACTTC	CASSLVELGYQETQYF
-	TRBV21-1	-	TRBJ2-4	TGTGCCAGCAGCTCAAGCCCGGGACAGGGTGAGGGGGCCAAAAACATTCAGTACTTC	CASSSSPGQGEGAKNIQYF
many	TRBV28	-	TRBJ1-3	TGTGCCAGCAGCCTCTTAGGGGGTGGAAACACCATATATTTT	CASSLLGGGNTIYF
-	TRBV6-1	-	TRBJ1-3	TGTGCCAGCAACAGTGTAAGCTCTGGAAACACCATATATTTT	CASNSVSSGNTIYF
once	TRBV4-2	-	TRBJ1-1	TGTGCCAGCAGCCAAGAGCGGGGAATAGCTGAAGCTTTCTTT	CASSQERGIAEAFF
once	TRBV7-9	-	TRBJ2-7	TGTGCCAGCACGGGGACCACCTACGAGCAGTACTTC	CASTGTTYEQYF
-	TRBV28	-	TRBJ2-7	TGTGCCAGCAGCTTAAGGGTGGTGAACGAGCAGTACTTC	CASSLRVVNEQYF
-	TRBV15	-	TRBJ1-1	TGTGCCACCAGCAGAGACGTGAGAGAGAACACTGAAGCTTTCTTT	CATSRDVRENTEAFF
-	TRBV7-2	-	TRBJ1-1	TGTGCCAGCAGCTTTGGGCGTCGCGGGGGCGGGGACACTGAAGCTTTCTTT	CASSFGRRGGGDTEAFF
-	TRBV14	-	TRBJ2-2	TGTGCCAGCAGCCAAGTAACGCTCAGCACCGGGGAGCTGTTTTTT	CASSQVTLSTGELFF
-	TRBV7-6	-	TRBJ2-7	TGTGCCAGCAGCCTGGCGGGGGGACAGGGCACCTCCTACGAGCAGTACTTC	CASSLAGGQGTSYEQYF
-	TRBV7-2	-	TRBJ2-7	TGTGCCAGCCTCTTAGGGGGACCCGCGACCGAGCAGTACTTC	CASLLGGPATEQYF
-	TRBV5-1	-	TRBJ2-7	TGCGCCAGCAGCTTTACCGTCAGGGCGGTCGAGCAGTACTTC	CASSFTVRAVEQYF
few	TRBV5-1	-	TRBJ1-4	TGCGCCAGCAGACGGGACCGGCCAACTAATGAAAAACTGTTTTTT	CASRRDRPTNEKLFF
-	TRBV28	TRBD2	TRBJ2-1	TGTGCCAGCACCCCACCGAGCGGGATGACGAATGAGCAGTTCTTC	CASTPPSGMTNEQFF
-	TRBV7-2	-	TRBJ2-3	TGTGCCAGCAGCGCTCTTGGGAGGGATACGCAGTATTTT	CASSALGRDTQYF
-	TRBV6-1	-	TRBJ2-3	TGTGCCAGCAGTGAAATGCTAGGCACAGATACGCAGTATTTT	CASSEMLGTDTQYF
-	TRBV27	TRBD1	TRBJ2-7	TGTGCCAGCACCGCCGTTGGCAGGGGGATATACGAGCAGTACTTC	CASTAVGRGIYEQYF
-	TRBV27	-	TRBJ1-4	TGTGCCAGCAGTCTAAGGGGGGGCGCGTCAACTAATGAAAAACTGTTTTTT	CASSLRGGASTNEKLFF
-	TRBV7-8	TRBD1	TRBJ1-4	TGTGCCAGCAGCTTAGCGGTGGGACAGGGTGGAGAAAAACTGTTTTTT	CASSLAVGQGGEKLFF
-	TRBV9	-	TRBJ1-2	TGTGCCAGCAGCGTAGCAGGGAGCGGTGGCTACACCTTC	CASSVAGSGGYTF